The clone carrying this T cell receptor (beta chain) was counted at least ten times. Amplification targeted TCR beta CDR3 regions from RNA transcripts. The TCR CDR3 was amplified in a first-round RT-PCR using the HTBI primer set. TCRdb reanalysed the multiplex PCR reads using MiXCR and keeps one entry per CDR3 protein. The repertoire holds about 620,000 distinct CDR3 sequences, with 16% as singletons. The data belong to a study of T cells in Graves' hyperthyroidism and ophthalmopathy. From germline, CDR1 is LGHDT and CDR2 YNNKEL (reference sequence). The V gene lost 2 bases and the J gene lost 3 bases, with 13 bases spanning the gap. CDR3 length: 15 residues.

The rearrangement links TRBV3-1 to TRBJ1-1; D is ambiguous. Source material: blood. This TCR was recovered from a woman in her 30s with Graves' hyperthyroidism. This CDR3 is CASSQYSHEDTEAFF. In DNA, the CDR3 is TGTGCCAGCAGCCAATATTCGCATGAGGACACTGAAGCTTTCTTT.